This T cell receptor beta chain was sequenced during a study of cytomegalovirus exposure and HLA in healthy donors. Study conclusions and caveats: In a later analysis, HLA-C alleles had the fewest associated TCRs, DRB1 alleles the most.

The CDR3 contains 13 residues. Germline loops: CDR1 SGHRS, CDR2 YFSETQ. Between the trimmed V and J ends, which lost 4 bases and 1 base, there was a span of 8 bases. With 60 Vbeta and 13 Jbeta primers, the PCR was carried out. The assay was immunoSEQ multiplex PCR, and TCRdb's table has in-frame clones only and misses some. Counted here are more than 85,000 clones, under 75% occurring once; the ten biggest clones make up less than 1.5%. Note on this clone: Its antigen is not identified.

V gene TRBV5-1 combines with J gene TRBJ1-1, with D unclear. The sequenced material came from PBMCs. The sequence came from a female donor in good health and CMV-seronegative. The CDR3 loop is CASSIPSNTEAFF. CDR3 coding DNA: TGCGCCAGCAGCATCCCATCGAACACTGAAGCTTTCTTT.